This paragraph covers one T cell receptor (beta chain) sequence. Original processing notes: Researchers report that nucleated cell counts were estimated from reference gene primer amplification. Clones were sequenced by immunoSEQ multiplex PCR, and TCRdb holds only the in-frame ones, with some missing. V, J and clone size reflect that table, while D and trimming were determined from the DNA. This table holds tens of thousands of clones, roughly 80% found once. The sample originates from a study of blood T cell repertoires in COVID-19. Study information: Spain, Italy and the United States supplied samples that represented acute and convalescent COVID-19. The cDNA or gDNA used as material had been derived from T cells, B-cell-depleted T cells, or PBMCs.

V shed 4 bases and J shed 3 bases, with 12 bases lying between them. There are 14 residues in the CDR3. CDR1 ENHRY and CDR2 SYGVKD come from the germline V gene. The chain uses TRBV10-3 and TRBJ2-5, with D hard to call. The sample was peripheral blood. The clonotype comes from a man between 60 and 75 years old with active COVID-19. As DNA, the CDR3 is TGTGCCATCAGTGGAAGACTGGAAAAAGAGACCCAGTACTTC. This encodes CAISGRLEKETQYF.